Each of the 9 T cell receptor beta chains below was sequenced from the same sample in a study of blood T cell repertoires in COVID-19. The table came from immunoSEQ multiplex PCR; TCRdb's copy has only in-frame clones and leaves some out. Found here are more than 300,000 clones, around 83% of them singletons; the top ten hold around 5.1%. The specimen was PBMCs or T cells enriched from blood (not recorded which). These receptors were collected from a woman aged 50 to 60 who had recovered from COVID-19.

This clone was recorded only once. The chain is built from TRBV6-5 and TRBJ1-1; 9 bases align to TRBD1. CDR1 and CDR2 (germline): MNHEY, SVGAGI. V trimming: 7 bases; J trimming: 4 bases; junction bases outside the gene matches: 10. The CDR3 sequence is 15 residues long. The CDR3 sequence: CASKETGGKLTEAFF. In DNA form, the CDR3 reads TGTGCCAGCAAAGAGACAGGGGGAAAACTCACTGAAGCTTTCTTT.

The chain carries TRBV11-3 and TRBJ2-7, with 10 nucleotides matching TRBD1. This CDR3 is 14 amino acids long. The V segment lost 5 bases and the J segment 9 bases; nucleotides outside the gene matches: 10. Germline V gene data show CDR1 as SGHNT and CDR2 as YENEEA. The chain's CDR3 is CASSPRDRGRGQYF. DNA of the CDR3: TGTGCCAGCAGCCCACGGGACAGGGGACGAGGGCAGTACTTC. The full variable domain, its missing parts supplied by reference TRBV11-3 and TRBJ2-7, is EAGVVQSPRYKIIEKKQPVAFWCNPISGHNTLYWYLQNLGQGPELLIRYENEEAVDDSQLPKDRFSAERLKGVDSTLKIQPAELGDSAVYLCASSPRDRGRGQYFGPGTRLTVT.

The chain uses TRBV24-1 and TRBJ2-1, with D possibly being TRBD2 (6 bases). Germline assignment: CDR1 KGHDR and CDR2 SFDVKD. The V end lost 6 bases, the J end lost 5 bases, and 13 bases lay between the germline ends. This CDR3 has 14 residues. This CDR3 reads CATSFGDSNNEQFF. The CDR3 DNA sequence: TGTGCCACCAGTTTCGGGGACTCAAACAATGAGCAGTTCTTC.

The chain has TRBV6-5 and TRBJ1-6; 8 positions agree with TRBD1. Germline CDR1 and CDR2: MNHEY and SVGAGI. The CDR3 length is 14 residues. Trimming removed 4 bases from V and 10 bases from J; junction bases left unmatched: 6. This CDR3 reads CASSFGQGLSPLHF. The CDR3, as DNA: TGTGCCAGCAGTTTCGGACAGGGCTTATCACCCCTCCACTTT.

This rearrangement joins TRBV28 to TRBJ2-7; 8 bases line up with TRBD1. The V and J ends lost 3 bases and 5 bases, in that order; junction bases with no gene match: 6. CDR1 and CDR2 (germline): MDHEN, SYDVKM. The CDR3 is 14 amino acids. DNA of the CDR3: TGTGCCAGCAGTTTCTGGGACAGGTCGGACGAGCAGTACTTC. This translates into CASSFWDRSDEQYF. Supplemented by reference TRBV28 and TRBJ2-7, the full variable domain reads DVKVTQSSRYLVKRTGEKVFLECVQDMDHENMFWYRQDPGLGLRLIYFSYDVKMKEKGDIPEGYSVSREKKERFSLILESASTNQTSMYLCASSFWDRSDEQYFGPGTRLTVT.

CDR3 loop: CASSASIGVGNTEAFF. CDR3 bases: TGTGCCAGTAGTGCATCAATCGGAGTCGGGAACACTGAAGCTTTCTTT. The rearrangement links TRBV19 to TRBJ1-1; D call uncertain. There are 16 residues in the CDR3. The germline CDR1 and CDR2 sequences are LNHDA and SQIVND (reference sequence). Trimming removed 5 bases from V and 1 base from J, with 17 bases in between.

The chain couples TRBV15 to TRBJ2-5; TRBD2 is a possible D gene (5 bases). The ends were cut back, 3 bases at V and 2 bases at J, with 13 bases in the middle. This CDR3 spans 15 amino acids. Germline CDR1 and CDR2: LNHNV and YYDKDF (reference sequence). The CDR3 protein is CATSSSLARQETQYF. The CDR3 DNA reads as TGTGCCACCAGCAGCTCCTTAGCGAGACAAGAGACCCAGTACTTC.

The V call is TRBV30, the J call TRBJ2-7; D might be TRBD1 (6 bases). Germline V gives CDR1 GTSNPN, CDR2 SVGIG (reference sequence). V dropped 5 bases and J dropped 6 bases, with 14 bases sitting between them. The CDR3 totals 12 residues. CDR3 protein: CAWGLNRAEQYF. The CDR3 nucleotides read TGTGCCTGGGGTCTAAACAGGGCCGAGCAGTACTTC. Full variable domain (rest looked up from reference TRBV30 and TRBJ2-7): SQTIHQWPATLVQPVGSPLSLECTVEGTSNPNLYWYRQAAGRGLQLLFYSVGIGQISSEVPQNLSASRPQDRQFILSSKKLLLSDSGFYLCAWGLNRAEQYFGPGTRLTVT.

The chain is built from TRBV7-2 and TRBJ2-3, with 7 bases that match TRBD1. Trimming at V came to 3 bases and at J to 0 bases, leaving 6 bases not matched to a gene. The germline V gene encodes CDR1 SGHTA and CDR2 FQGNSA. The CDR3 has 16 residues. The CDR3 loop reads CASSFYVTGSTDTQYF. CDR3 DNA: TGTGCCAGCAGCTTCTACGTGACAGGGAGCACAGATACGCAGTATTTT. The full variable domain, in which reference TRBV7-2 and TRBJ2-3 provide the parts outside the CDR3, is GAGVSQSPSNKVTEKGKDVELRCDPISGHTALYWYRQSLGQGLEFLIYFQGNSAPDKSGLPSDRFSAERTGGSVSTLTIQRTQQEDSAVYLCASSFYVTGSTDTQYFGPGTRLTVL.